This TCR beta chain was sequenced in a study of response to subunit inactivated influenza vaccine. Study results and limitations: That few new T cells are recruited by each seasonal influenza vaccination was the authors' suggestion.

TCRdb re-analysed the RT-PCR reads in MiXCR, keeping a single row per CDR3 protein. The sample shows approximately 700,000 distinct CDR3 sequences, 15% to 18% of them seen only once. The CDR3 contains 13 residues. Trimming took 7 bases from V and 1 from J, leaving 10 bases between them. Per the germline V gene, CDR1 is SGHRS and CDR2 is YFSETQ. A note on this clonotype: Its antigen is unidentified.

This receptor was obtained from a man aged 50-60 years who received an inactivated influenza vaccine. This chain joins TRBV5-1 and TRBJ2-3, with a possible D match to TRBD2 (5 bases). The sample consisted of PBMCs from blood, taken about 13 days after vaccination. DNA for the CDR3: TGCGCCAGCGTGACGCGGGGCACAGATACGCAGTATTTT. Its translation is CASVTRGTDTQYF.